This T cell receptor beta chain was recovered during a study of CD4+ T cells in melanoma. V lost 0 bases and J lost 3, with 8 bases in between. The CDR3 is 14 amino acids. Germline V gene lookup returns CDR1 MNHEY and CDR2 SVGAGI. Method: immunoSEQ multiplex PCR; TCRdb's copy keeps in-frame clones and lacks some. The table has roughly 140,000 clones, around 90% seen once. The rearrangement links TRBV6-5 to TRBJ1-1; D is undetermined. This clonotype was sampled from a human donor with melanoma. The DNA for the CDR3 is TGTGCCAGCAGTTACTCGTCCAGGTACACTGAAGCTTTCTTT. Translated, it gives CASSYSSRYTEAFF.